One sample yielded the 32 T cell receptor beta chains listed below, sequenced in a study of siplizumab effects on memory and regulatory T cells. The assay was immunoSEQ multiplex PCR, and TCRdb's table has in-frame clones only and misses some. The sample has about 50,000 clones, less than 90% seen once; the top ten hold roughly 0.37%. Sequenced input: naive CD8+ T cells sorted from blood. Receptor source: a human donor in good health.

The J gene is TRBJ2-1, the V gene TRBV6-1; 13 positions agree with TRBD2. This CDR3 comprises 18 residues. Looked up from germline, CDR1 is MNHNS and CDR2 is SASEGT. J was trimmed by 0 bases and V by 4 bases; bases with no gene match: 6. The CDR3 coding sequence is TGTGCCAGCAGTGGGACTAGCGGGGGTTTTAGCTCCTACAATGAGCAGTTCTTC. Translating gives CASSGTSGGFSSYNEQFF.

The rearrangement uses TRBV10-1 and TRBJ2-7, with D tentatively TRBD1 (5 bases). The V end was cut by 4 bases, the J end by 0 bases, with 13 bases between. This CDR3 contains 15 residues. Germline CDR1 reads WNHNN; CDR2 reads SYGVQD (reference sequence). CDR3 sequence reads: CASSVWTSSSYEQYF. The CDR3 nucleotides are TGCGCCAGCAGTGTGTGGACATCAAGCTCCTACGAGCAGTACTTC.

The chain has TRBV9 and TRBJ2-7, with D perhaps being TRBD1 or TRBD2 (5 bases each). The CDR3 has 16 amino acids. The germline V and J ends were trimmed by 2 bases and 0 bases, with 15 bases remaining between them. The germline CDR1 and CDR2 sequences are SGDLS and YYNGEE. Here the CDR3 reads CASSVSGSWSSYEQYF. In DNA form, the CDR3 reads TGTGCCAGCAGCGTCTCAGGGAGTTGGAGCTCCTACGAGCAGTACTTC.

The chain employs TRBV19 and TRBJ2-1; 8 bases map to TRBD2. Germline assignment: CDR1 LNHDA and CDR2 SQIVND (reference sequence). V lost 10 bases and J lost 7; bases outside the gene matches: 3. The length of the CDR3 is 11 residues. CDR3 sequence reads: CATRGGNEQFF. The CDR3 bases are TGTGCCACCCGGGGGGGGAATGAGCAGTTCTTC. The full variable domain, its missing parts supplied by reference TRBV19 and TRBJ2-1, is DGGITQSPKYLFRKEGQNVTLSCEQNLNHDAMYWYRQDPGQGLRLIYYSQIVNDFQKGDIAEGYSVSREKKESFPLTVTSAQKNPTAFYLCATRGGNEQFFGPGTRLTVL.

CDR3 sequence (DNA): TGTGCCAGCAGCTTGTTGTCCGGATCCTACAATGAGCAGTTCTTC. Its translation is CASSLLSGSYNEQFF. The J gene is TRBJ2-1, the V gene TRBV5-6; D gene unclear. Between the trimmed V and J ends, which lost 1 base and 1 base, there was a span of 9 bases. CDR3 length: 15 amino acids. CDR1 is SGHDT, CDR2 YYEEEE, per germline.

This clone was recorded once. The chain is built from TRBV5-6 and TRBJ1-2, with D perhaps matching TRBD1 (5 bases). The CDR3 runs to 14 residues. The V and J ends lost 0 bases and 2 bases respectively, with 8 bases between them. Germline V gives CDR1 SGHDT, CDR2 YYEEEE. The CDR3 DNA reads TGTGCCAGCAGCTTGGAGGGACTCAACTATGGCTACACCTTC. The encoded protein is CASSLEGLNYGYTF. The whole variable domain, filled in from reference TRBV5-6 and TRBJ1-2, reads DAGVTQSPTHLIKTRGQQVTLRCSPKSGHDTVSWYQQALGQGPQFIFQYYEEEERQRGNFPDRFSGHQFPNYSSELNVNALLLGDSALYLCASSLEGLNYGYTFGSGTRLTVV.

V is TRBV29-1 and J is TRBJ2-7; tentative D call: TRBD1 (6 bases). Germline V lookup: CDR1 SQVTM, CDR2 ANQGSEA. CDR3 length: 16 residues. V lost 1 base, J lost 3 bases, and 19 bases lay in between. The CDR3 loop is CSVEALPGTPYYEQYF. CDR3 coding DNA: TGCAGCGTTGAAGCCCTTCCCGGGACACCTTACTACGAGCAGTACTTC.

On this clone itself: Different DNA sequences within this sample yield the same CDR3. The chain has TRBV7-2 and TRBJ1-1; D not resolved. The V end lost 3 bases, the J end lost 2 bases, and 13 bases lay between the germline ends. The CDR3 sequence is 15 residues long. The germline V gene has CDR1 SGHTA and CDR2 FQGNSA. Here the CDR3 reads CASSFPGRLNTEAFF. CDR3 bases: TGTGCCAGCAGCTTCCCGGGCCGCCTCAACACTGAAGCTTTCTTT.

V usage is TRBV7-9 and J usage is TRBJ1-1; 8 bases are a match to TRBD1. CDR1 and CDR2 from the germline V gene are SEHNR and FQNEAQ (reference sequence). After removal of 5 bases from V and 2 bases from J, the junction contained 4 bases not matched to a gene. The CDR3 spans 14 residues. The CDR3 DNA reads as TGTGCCAGCAGCGAACAGGGGGGAAACACTGAAGCTTTCTTT. Its translation is CASSEQGGNTEAFF. Full variable domain (rest looked up from reference TRBV7-9 and TRBJ1-1): DTGVSQNPRHKITKRGQNVTFRCDPISEHNRLYWYRQTLGQGPEFLTYFQNEAQLEKSRLLSDRFSAERPKGSFSTLEIQRTEQGDSAMYLCASSEQGGNTEAFFGQGTRLTVV.

The chain has TRBV5-1 and TRBJ2-1, with TRBD2 matching 11 bases. The CDR3 contains 18 residues. From germline, CDR1 is SGHRS and CDR2 YFSETQ. V shed 5 bases, J shed 8 bases, and the junction held 18 bases outside the gene matches. CDR3 sequence (DNA): TGCGCCAGCAGTCCGGGACTAGCGGCTATCTCGCCTTTGGATGAGCAGTTCTTC. It specifies CASSPGLAAISPLDEQFF.

The chain is built from TRBV5-1 and TRBJ2-5, with D perhaps TRBD2 (6 bases). The CDR3 runs to 15 residues. Trimming stripped 0 bases from V and 4 bases from J, with 13 bases between. Germline-derived CDR1 and CDR2 are SGHRS and YFSETQ. The DNA of the CDR3 is TGCGCCAGCAGCTTGGCCAACATGGGACTAGAGACCCAGTACTTC. It encodes CASSLANMGLETQYF.

This clone was seen a single time. The rearrangement links TRBV13 to TRBJ2-3, with 10 bases lining up with TRBD2. With V trimmed by 2 bases and J by 0 bases, 5 bases remained unmatched. Germline CDR1 PRHDT, CDR2 FYEKMQ (reference sequence). There are 17 residues in the CDR3. CDR3 bases: TGTGCCAGCAGCTTATCTAGCGGGGGCCGAAGCACAGATACGCAGTATTTT. Its translation is CASSLSSGGRSTDTQYF.

This sequence joins TRBV19 and TRBJ2-3; TRBD1 aligns across 8 bases. This CDR3 comprises 13 residues. CDR1 is LNHDA, CDR2 SQIVND, per germline (reference sequence). V lost 7 bases and J lost 5; bases outside the gene matches: 5. The CDR3 coding sequence is TGTGCCAGTAAGGTACAGGGGGAAGATACGCAGTATTTT. Its translation is CASKVQGEDTQYF.

V is TRBV6-4 and J is TRBJ2-6; no clear D gene. CDR1 is MRHNA, CDR2 SNTAGT, per germline. V was trimmed by 2 bases and J by 4 bases, leaving 12 bases between them. This CDR3 has 16 amino acids. The CDR3 nucleotides read TGTGCCAGCAGTGACGTGATCGGGTCAGGGGCCAACGTCCTGACTTTC. It is translated as CASSDVIGSGANVLTF.

This rearrangement joins TRBV4-1 to TRBJ2-7; D is uncertain. Trimming took 3 bases from V and 5 from J, leaving 11 bases between them. CDR3 length equals 13 residues. Germline CDR1 reads MGHRA; CDR2 reads YSYEKL. CDR3 protein: CASSQVGADEQYF. The CDR3 DNA reads as TGCGCCAGCAGCCAGGTCGGAGCCGACGAGCAGTACTTC.

The chain carries TRBV6-1 and TRBJ2-7; no clear D. Germline V CDR1 and CDR2: MNHNS, SASEGT. The CDR3 extends over 16 amino acids. V was pared by 1 base and J by 2 bases, with 15 bases between. CDR3 DNA sequence: TGTGCCAGCAGTGAAGATAACACCTACAGAGCCTACGAGCAGTACTTC. It codes for CASSEDNTYRAYEQYF.

This clone was seen a single time. This chain's CDR3 is CASIGIYEQFF. CDR3 coding DNA: TGTGCCAGCATCGGAATATATGAGCAGTTCTTC. This chain uses TRBV2 with TRBJ2-1; D uncertain. Trimming took 7 bases from V and 8 from J, leaving 9 bases between them. The CDR3 length is 11 residues. Germline CDR1 and CDR2: SNHLY and FYNNEI.

The chain combines TRBV5-8 with TRBJ1-3; 7 nucleotides match TRBD1. Germline values: CDR1 SGHTS, CDR2 YDEGEE. V trimming: 4 bases; J trimming: 0 bases; junction bases outside the gene matches: 10. The CDR3 covers 17 residues. The CDR3 region is CASSQGTALSSGNTIYF. CDR3 DNA: TGTGCCAGCAGCCAAGGGACAGCCCTTAGCTCTGGAAACACCATATATTTT. Full variable domain (outside the CDR3, taken from reference TRBV5-8 and TRBJ1-3): EAGVTQSPTHLIKTRGQQATLRCSPISGHTSVYWYQQALGLGLQFLLWYDEGEERNRGNFPPRFSGRQFPNYSSELNVNALELEDSALYLCASSQGTALSSGNTIYFGEGSWLTVV.

This clone has only a few counts. The J gene is TRBJ1-1, the V gene TRBV5-4; D gene unclear. The V gene lost 0 bases and the J gene lost 3 bases, with 6 bases spanning the gap. The germline gives CDR1 SGHNT, CDR2 YYREEE (reference sequence). The CDR3 has 13 residues. The CDR3 DNA reads as TGTGCCAGCAGCTTGGCCTCGTACACTGAAGCTTTCTTT. It specifies CASSLASYTEAFF.

This rearrangement joins TRBV9 to TRBJ2-3; 10 bases fit TRBD2. Looked up from germline, CDR1 is SGDLS and CDR2 is YYNGEE. The CDR3 runs to 15 residues. V was pared by 3 bases and J by 1 base, with 2 bases of the junction left unmatched. For the CDR3, the DNA is TGTGCCAGCAGCGGGGGGACTAGCGGCACAGATACGCAGTATTTT. Amino acids: CASSGGTSGTDTQYF.

J is TRBJ2-7 and V is TRBV7-6, with D maybe TRBD2 (5 bases). This CDR3 has 15 amino acids. Germline lookup yields CDR1 SGHVS and CDR2 FNYEAQ. V was pared by 2 bases and J by 5 bases, with 16 bases between. The CDR3: CASSLLDRRVDEQYF. The CDR3, as DNA: TGTGCCAGCAGCTTATTGGACCGGCGGGTGGACGAGCAGTACTTC.

CDR3 region: CASSLDSVGTDTQYF. CDR3 bases: TGTGCCAGCAGCTTAGATAGTGTCGGCACAGATACGCAGTATTTT. This sequence joins TRBV7-2 and TRBJ2-3; D not certain. V was pared by 1 base and J by 1 base, with 9 bases between. From germline, CDR1 is SGHTA and CDR2 FQGNSA. The CDR3 is 15 residues long.

The gene calls are TRBV4-1 and TRBJ2-2; 10 nucleotides agree with TRBD1. Unmatched junction bases numbered 3, after V lost 4 bases and J lost 4 bases. CDR3 length equals 15 residues. CDR1 MGHRA and CDR2 YSYEKL come from the germline V gene. CDR3 in amino acids: CASSPDRGLTGELFF. In nucleotides, the CDR3 is TGCGCCAGCAGCCCCGACAGGGGGCTCACCGGGGAGCTGTTTTTT.

The chain employs TRBV4-1 and TRBJ2-7; unclear D gene. The CDR3 spans 13 residues. V lost 4 bases to trimming and J lost 4 bases, with 11 bases between them. CDR1 and CDR2 (germline): MGHRA, YSYEKL. This CDR3 reads CASSPGMGYEQYF. The CDR3 bases are TGCGCCAGCAGCCCCGGAATGGGTTACGAGCAGTACTTC.

As concerns this clone: Other DNA sequences in this sample translate to the same CDR3. The chain links TRBV19 to TRBJ2-1; possibly TRBD2 for D (6 bases). Trimming stripped 1 base from V and 0 bases from J, with 7 bases between. This CDR3 is built from 15 residues. Germline V gene data show CDR1 as LNHDA and CDR2 as SQIVND (reference sequence). The CDR3 loop is CASSIGGGSYNEQFF. CDR3 DNA sequence: TGTGCCAGTAGTATAGGGGGAGGCTCCTACAATGAGCAGTTCTTC.

CDR3 sequence (DNA): TGTGCCAGCAGCTTCAGTAGCAATGAGCAGTTCTTC. This codes for CASSFSSNEQFF. The chain combines TRBV7-2 with TRBJ2-1; D unclear. CDR1 and CDR2 (germline): SGHTA, FQGNSA. CDR3 length equals 12 residues. V was shortened by 3 bases and J by 6 bases, with 6 bases between the two germline ends.

The chain recombines TRBV29-1 with TRBJ2-3, with TRBD2 matching 14 bases. There are 21 residues in the CDR3. V shed 8 bases, J shed 3 bases, and the junction held 25 bases outside the gene matches. The germline gives CDR1 SQVTM, CDR2 ANQGSEA. The CDR3 region has the DNA TGCAGCCTACGTCACGGGGGCTGGACTAGCGGGAGGAACCTCCCGACAGATACGCAGTATTTT. It encodes CSLRHGGWTSGRNLPTDTQYF.

The CDR3 DNA is TGTGCAAGTTGGGAGAACACTGAAGCTTTCTTT. This encodes CASWENTEAFF. The chain combines TRBV12-5 with TRBJ1-1; D gene unclear. Germline V gene lookup returns CDR1 LGHNT and CDR2 FRNRAP. There are 11 residues in the CDR3. Drawing the rest from reference TRBV12-5 and TRBJ1-1, the complete variable domain is DARVTQTPRHKVTEMGQEVTMRCQPILGHNTVFWYRQTMMQGLELLAYFRNRAPLDDSGMPKDRFSAEMPDATLATLKIQPSEPRDSAVYFCASWENTEAFFGQGTRLTVV.

The chain joins TRBV7-6 to TRBJ2-7, with 8 bases that match TRBD1. The CDR3 is 13 residues long. V was clipped by 5 bases and J by 4 bases; unmatched bases: 4. Germline V gene lookup returns CDR1 SGHVS and CDR2 FNYEAQ. Here the CDR3 DNA reads TGTGCCAGCAGCGCCGGGACAGGTTACGAGCAGTACTTC. Translation: CASSAGTGYEQYF.

This clone was picked up one time. The chain has TRBV18 and TRBJ2-3; TRBD2 agrees at 7 bases. The germline gives CDR1 KGHSH, CDR2 LQKENI. This CDR3 is built from 16 residues. V lost 1 base and J lost 1; bases outside the gene matches: 5. The CDR3 bases are TGTGCCAGCTCACCACGGGGACTACGAGGCACAGATACGCAGTATTTT. Translated, it gives CASSPRGLRGTDTQYF.

The CDR3 is CASRKRNTIYF. DNA for the CDR3: TGTGCCAGCAGAAAAAGGAACACCATATATTTT. The chain has TRBV7-2 and TRBJ1-3; no clear D gene. Germline V lookup: CDR1 SGHTA, CDR2 FQGNSA. Trimming took off 6 bases at V and 7 bases at J, with 7 bases between the two ends. The CDR3 runs to 11 residues.

This clone was seen only once. This chain uses TRBV4-1 with TRBJ2-5; D remains ambiguous. This CDR3 has 14 amino acids. The ends were cut back, 1 base at V and 5 bases at J, with 11 bases in the middle. Looked up from germline, CDR1 is MGHRA and CDR2 is YSYEKL. The CDR3 reads CASSQARLGETQYF. CDR3 nucleotides: TGCGCCAGCAGCCAAGCCAGGTTGGGGGAGACCCAGTACTTC.